One and the same sample provided the 25 T cell receptor beta chains below, sequenced in a study of spatial heterogeneity in lung cancer (dated by TCRdb to 2018 to 2020). Per the publication, the time point label means: sample taken at primary tumor resection. Without any cell sorting, TCR sequencing was performed on whole RNA extracted either from tumor and nontumor lung tissue or from cryopreserved PBMC samples. Libraries were constructed by 5' RACE. TCRdb shows the sequencer as NextSeq 500. TCRdb applied fastp at Q25 and MiXCR to the public reads, then kept only in-frame beta chains. Under each unique CDR3 protein, matching rows form one entry showing the most common genes and DNA. Across this sample there are about 21,000 distinct CDR3 sequences, with about 4.7% seen only once. The ten largest clonotypes hold less than 8% of the sample. Sequenced here: PBMCs, sampled at surgery. These receptors were obtained from a male donor with early-stage non-small cell lung cancer.

This clonotype was observed many times. The gene calls are TRBV2 and TRBJ2-3; no reliable D call. Trimming took 0 bases from V and 0 from J, leaving 10 bases between them. Germline V gene lookup returns CDR1 SNHLY and CDR2 FYNNEI. The CDR3 is 16 amino acids. The CDR3 reads CASSEAGQESTDTQYF. Written as DNA, the CDR3 is TGTGCCAGCAGTGAAGCGGGCCAGGAAAGCACAGATACGCAGTATTTT.

By proportion, this clonotype is medium-sized. The J gene is TRBJ2-3, the V gene TRBV4-2; 9 nucleotides align to TRBD2. The CDR3 extends over 17 amino acids. Per germline, CDR1 LGHNA and CDR2 YNFKEQ. V lost 0 bases to trimming and J lost 0 bases; unmatched junction nucleotides: 4. The CDR3 DNA reads TGTGCCAGCAGCCAAGAGGGGACTAGCTATAGCACAGATACGCAGTATTTT. This gives the protein CASSQEGTSYSTDTQYF.

This clonotype has only a few counts. V usage is TRBV20-1 and J usage is TRBJ2-5; D unclear. V lost 0 bases and J 4 bases, leaving 0 bases between the germline ends. This CDR3 is 10 amino acids long. Germline CDR1 and CDR2: DFQATT and SNEGSKA (reference sequence). This CDR3 reads CSAREETQYF. CDR3 DNA sequence: TGCAGTGCTAGAGAAGAGACCCAGTACTTC.

The gene calls are TRBV6-5 and TRBJ2-5; maybe TRBD2 (6 bases). CDR3 length equals 15 residues. Per the germline V gene, CDR1 is MNHEY and CDR2 is SVGAGI. V gave up 4 bases and J gave up 7 bases, with 19 bases separating them. Written as DNA, the CDR3 is TGTGCCAGCAGTTGGGCCTCTAGCGACGGGGGGACCCAGTACTTC. Translated, it gives CASSWASSDGGTQYF.

In its sample, this clonotype was seen many times. CDR3 amino acids: CASSIDRIYEQYF. The CDR3, as DNA: TGTGCCAGCAGCATCGACAGGATCTACGAGCAGTACTTC. This chain links TRBV5-6 with TRBJ2-7; maybe TRBD1 (6 bases). The germline CDR1 and CDR2 sequences are SGHDT and YYEEEE. Trimming removed 4 bases from V and 3 bases from J, with 11 bases in between. The CDR3 totals 13 residues.

The sample holds many counts of this clonotype. The V gene is TRBV2, the J gene TRBJ2-2; D gene unclear. The CDR3 runs to 15 residues. V was cut by 4 bases and J by 5 bases, with 14 bases left in between. Germline CDR1 is SNHLY and CDR2 is FYNNEI. The CDR3 protein is CASSVWQVSTGELFF. CDR3 nucleotides: TGTGCCAGCAGTGTGTGGCAAGTATCTACCGGGGAGCTGTTTTTT.

At least ten counts were recorded for this clonotype. The chain has TRBV28 and TRBJ2-5; 10 bases align to TRBD2. V shed 5 bases and J 5 bases; nucleotides not matched to a gene: 8. The CDR3 contains 15 residues. Germline-derived CDR1 and CDR2 are MDHEN and SYDVKM. CDR3 residues: CASSKLAGWSETQYF. In DNA form, the CDR3 reads TGTGCCAGCAGTAAACTAGCGGGGTGGTCCGAGACCCAGTACTTC.

Ten or more counts support this clonotype. This chain uses TRBV4-1 with TRBJ2-3; D is undetermined. This CDR3 contains 12 residues. CDR1 MGHRA and CDR2 YSYEKL come from the germline V gene. Trimming removed 0 bases at V and 8 bases at J, with 6 bases between. The DNA for the CDR3 is TGCGCCAGCAGCCAAGATCTCGTTACGCAGTATTTT. Translated, it gives CASSQDLVTQYF.

This clonotype was observed at least ten times. The chain combines TRBV19 with TRBJ2-5; D possibly corresponds to TRBD1 (6 bases). V was trimmed by 5 bases and J by 5 bases, leaving 12 bases between them. This CDR3 has 13 residues. Germline V gives CDR1 LNHDA, CDR2 SQIVND (reference sequence). The CDR3 spells CASSLQGYETQYF. CDR3 in DNA: TGTGCCAGTAGTCTACAGGGTTACGAGACCCAGTACTTC.

Here the CDR3 DNA reads TGTGCCAGCAGCTCCCTAGAGGGGAAACCCTCCTACGAGCAGTACTTC. Protein: CASSSLEGKPSYEQYF. The rearrangement links TRBV7-9 to TRBJ2-7; the D call may be TRBD1 or TRBD2 (5 bases each). Per germline, CDR1 SEHNR and CDR2 FQNEAQ (reference sequence). This CDR3 comprises 16 residues. Trimming removed 4 bases from V and 0 bases from J, with 16 bases in between.

This clonotype appeared many times. The J gene is TRBJ2-5, the V gene TRBV6-5; TRBD2 agrees at 11 bases. Germline V gene sequence: CDR1 MNHEY, CDR2 SVGAGI. The CDR3 runs to 15 residues. The trim removed 5 bases at V and 7 bases at J, leaving 9 bases unmatched. CDR3 sequence reads: CASSDIAGGLGTQYF. The CDR3 DNA sequence: TGTGCCAGCAGTGATATAGCGGGGGGGTTGGGGACCCAGTACTTC.

This clonotype occurred many times. The chain links TRBV3-1 to TRBJ1-2; D gene uncertain. There are 12 residues in the CDR3. CDR1 LGHDT and CDR2 YNNKEL come from the germline V gene (reference sequence). V lost 1 base, J lost 4 bases, and 4 bases lay in between. The DNA for the CDR3 is TGTGCCAGCAGCCAAGTTACCTATGGCTACACCTTC. This translates into CASSQVTYGYTF.

This clonotype was counted between two and nine times. The rearrangement joins TRBV2 to TRBJ1-1, with D possibly matching TRBD1 (6 bases). CDR1 is SNHLY, CDR2 FYNNEI, per germline. V gave up 8 bases and J gave up 1 base, with 11 bases separating them. The CDR3 extends over 13 amino acids. CDR3 in DNA: TGTGCCAGCGAAAGACAGGAGAACACTGAAGCTTTCTTT. It codes for CASERQENTEAFF.

Only a few counts were recorded for this clonotype. The chain combines TRBV5-4 with TRBJ2-7; tentative D call: TRBD1 (6 bases). Between the trimmed V and J ends, which lost 4 bases and 7 bases, there was a span of 18 bases. The germline V gene has CDR1 SGHNT and CDR2 YYREEE (reference sequence). CDR3 length: 14 residues. Written as DNA, the CDR3 is TGTGCCAGCAGCCGAAACAGGGCTGGGGAGGAGCAGTACTTC. Translating gives CASSRNRAGEEQYF. The full variable domain, its missing parts supplied by reference TRBV5-4 and TRBJ2-7, is ETGVTQSPTHLIKTRGQQVTLRCSSQSGHNTVSWYQQALGQGPQFIFQYYREEENGRGNFPPRFSGLQFPNYSSELNVNALELDDSALYLCASSRNRAGEEQYFGPGTRLTVT.

Relative to its sample, this clonotype is medium-sized (0.01 to 0.1%). This rearrangement joins TRBV28 to TRBJ2-5; 7 bases agree with TRBD2. Germline V gene data show CDR1 as MDHEN and CDR2 as SYDVKM. The CDR3 has 13 amino acids. J was trimmed by 5 bases and V by 11 bases; bases with no gene match: 11. CDR3 DNA: TGTGCCCGCAAGGGAGGGCATAAGGAGACCCAGTACTTC. Amino acids: CARKGGHKETQYF.

The table lists this clonotype with many counts. The chain combines TRBV11-3 with TRBJ2-1; unclear D gene. Deletions cut 3 bases from V and 6 bases from J, with 6 bases between. This CDR3 has 12 amino acids. CDR1 and CDR2 (germline): SGHNT, YENEEA. The CDR3 region is CASSLTVNEQFF. In DNA form, the CDR3 reads TGTGCCAGCAGCTTGACCGTCAATGAGCAGTTCTTC.

This clonotype counts as medium-sized (0.01 to 0.1%). The V gene is TRBV10-2, the J gene TRBJ2-4, with a possible D match to TRBD2 (6 bases). Trimming took 1 base from V and 3 from J, leaving 13 bases between them. The germline V gene has CDR1 WSHSY and CDR2 SAAADI. The CDR3 extends over 16 amino acids. The CDR3 loop reads CASSEWGEAVKNIQYF. In nucleotides, the CDR3 is TGCGCCAGCAGTGAGTGGGGGGAGGCGGTCAAAAACATTCAGTACTTC.

Many counts were recorded for this clonotype. The chain couples TRBV28 to TRBJ1-1; D might be TRBD1 (5 bases). Trimming took off 3 bases at V and 2 bases at J, with 16 bases between the two ends. The CDR3 sequence is 16 residues long. The germline CDR1 and CDR2 sequences are MDHEN and SYDVKM. The CDR3 nucleotides read TGTGCCAGCAGTTTCGTCAGGGAAAGGGTAAACACTGAAGCTTTCTTT. Encoded protein: CASSFVRERVNTEAFF. The full variable domain, completed using reference TRBV28 and TRBJ1-1, is DVKVTQSSRYLVKRTGEKVFLECVQDMDHENMFWYRQDPGLGLRLIYFSYDVKMKEKGDIPEGYSVSREKKERFSLILESASTNQTSMYLCASSFVRERVNTEAFFGQGTRLTVV.

This clonotype was counted many times. The CDR3 spells CASSLGTATEAFF. CDR3 nucleotide sequence: TGTGCCAGCAGCTTAGGGACAGCAACTGAAGCTTTCTTT. V is TRBV11-2 and J is TRBJ1-1; TRBD1 might be the D (6 bases). Trimming cost V 1 base and J 5 bases, with 8 bases left between them. Germline V CDR1 and CDR2: SGHAT, FQNNGV. This CDR3 has 13 amino acids.

This clonotype was seen repeatedly, ten times or more. J is TRBJ1-6 and V is TRBV25-1; 8 bases map to TRBD1. V was clipped by 5 bases and J by 9 bases; unmatched bases: 6. In germline, CDR1 is MGHDK, CDR2 SYGVNS. The CDR3 totals 14 residues. Written as DNA, the CDR3 is TGTGCCAGCAGTAGACAGGGGCAGCGTTCACCCCTCCACTTT. This sequence encodes CASSRQGQRSPLHF.

This clonotype was observed a handful of times. This sequence may be a read error, since a much larger clone differs from it by one base. The genes are TRBV12-3 or TRBV12-4 and TRBJ1-2; D perhaps matches TRBD1 (5 bases). V was pared by 6 bases and J by 7 bases, with 18 bases between. This CDR3 has 14 amino acids. The CDR3 loop reads CASSAQVGMAGYTF. CDR3 DNA: TGTGCCAGCAGCGCACAGGTGGGGATGGCTGGCTACACCTTC.

The table lists this clonotype with many counts. The DNA for the CDR3 is TGTGCCAGCAGCCCCCTAACCCAGGGGCTGGGCTACACCTTC. This sequence encodes CASSPLTQGLGYTF. This sequence joins TRBV9 and TRBJ1-2; weak D call: TRBD1 (6 bases). The CDR3 contains 14 residues. Germline V gene data show CDR1 as SGDLS and CDR2 as YYNGEE. The V end was cut by 4 bases, the J end by 8 bases, with 18 bases between.

This clonotype was counted many times. This chain links TRBV21-1 with TRBJ2-3; the table's D call, TRBD2, has no DNA check behind it. TRBV21-1 represents a pseudogene. CDR3 size: 16 residues. CDR3 region: CASSNGGLARTDTQYF. DNA of the CDR3: TGTGCCAGCAGCAACGGCGGGCTAGCAAGGACAGATACGCAGTATTTT.

This clonotype was counted many times. The chain carries TRBV23-1 and TRBJ1-5, with D tentatively TRBD1 (5 bases). TRBV23-1 is an ORF, and what it does is uncertain. This CDR3 spans 16 amino acids. Trimming cost V 3 bases and J 2 bases, with 14 bases left between them. The CDR3 DNA follows: TGCGCCAGCAGTCAGCTGCGGCAGGGCGGCAATCAGCCCCAGCATTTT. This sequence encodes CASSQLRQGGNQPQHF.

This clonotype has a count of ten or more. The chain employs TRBV5-1 and TRBJ2-4, with D possibly matching TRBD1 (5 bases). With 3 bases removed from V and 8 bases from J, the gap between germline ends came to 12 bases. The CDR3 extends over 13 amino acids. CDR1 is SGHRS, CDR2 YFSETQ, per germline. The CDR3 nucleotides read TGCGCCAGCAGCTCGACAGTCCGAGACATTCAGTACTTC. Encoded protein: CASSSTVRDIQYF.